What follows is one TCR beta chain and its context. Its target is unknown. From germline, CDR1 is SGDLS and CDR2 YYNGEE. The CDR3 contains 15 residues. V dropped 0 bases and J dropped 4 bases, with 11 bases sitting between them. This sample stems from a study of cytomegalovirus exposure and HLA in healthy donors. Study-wide points: CMV antigen specificity was confirmed in vitro for a few CMV-associated chains. The authors enumerated roughly 180 TCR beta chains as linked to cytomegalovirus. HLA restriction was apparent for most CMV-associated TCR beta chains in a later analysis. Presence/absence analyses assumed roughly uniform sequencing depth across donors, which may not hold.

This PCR relied on a set of 60 Vbeta primers and 13 Jbeta primers. Measured with immunoSEQ multiplex PCR; TCRdb has only the in-frame clones, and not every one. The sample has around 150,000 clones, less than 65% seen once. V usage is TRBV9 and J usage is TRBJ2-1; maybe TRBD1 (6 bases). This sequence originates from a woman aged 25 to 39 in good health and CMV-seropositive. The material sequenced was PBMCs. The CDR3 nucleotides read TGTGCCAGCAGCGTAGGCAGGGGACCATACAATGAGCAGTTCTTC. Translated: CASSVGRGPYNEQFF.